The 21 T cell receptor beta chains listed next were all sequenced from one sample in a study of identical twins. TCRdb passed the 5' RACE reads through MiXCR, listing each CDR3 protein once. The sample has 250,000 or so distinct CDR3 sequences, approximately 6.8% seen once. These data also formed part of another study, on yellow fever vaccine responses in identical twins.

Sequenced input: CD8+ T cells sorted from blood. All receptors come from a woman aged 18-29 years in good health.

The V and J genes are TRBV9 and TRBJ2-5; 11 positions agree with TRBD2. Per the germline V gene, CDR1 is SGDLS and CDR2 is YYNGEE. V was clipped by 3 bases and J by 2 bases; unmatched bases: 6. The CDR3 has 16 residues. Written as DNA, the CDR3 is TGTGCCAGCAGCGGGCGACTAGCGGGGCCACAAGAGACCCAGTACTTC. This translates into CASSGRLAGPQETQYF.

Many counts were recorded for this clonotype. The J gene is TRBJ2-1, the V gene TRBV27; a weak D match, TRBD1 (5 bases). CDR3 length: 12 residues. Trimming took off 2 bases at V and 7 bases at J, with 6 bases between the two ends. Germline values: CDR1 MNHEY, CDR2 SMNVEV (reference sequence). CDR3 in amino acids: CASSLPGNEQFF. Written as DNA, the CDR3 is TGTGCCAGCAGTTTACCAGGGAATGAGCAGTTCTTC.

This clonotype was detected many times. This rearrangement joins TRBV20-1 to TRBJ2-4; 9 bases map to TRBD2. Looked up from germline, CDR1 is DFQATT and CDR2 is SNEGSKA (reference sequence). The ends lost 3 bases at V and 0 bases at J; junction bases unmatched: 9. The CDR3 is 17 residues long. CDR3 in amino acids: CSARLLAGPLAKNIQYF. In DNA, the CDR3 is TGCAGTGCTAGGCTACTAGCGGGCCCGCTAGCCAAAAACATTCAGTACTTC.

The V call is TRBV6-5, the J call TRBJ2-3; the match to TRBD2 covers 8 bases. The CDR3 consists of 16 residues. Per germline, CDR1 MNHEY and CDR2 SVGAGI. With 1 base clipped from V and 0 bases from J, the junction kept 3 bases outside the gene matches. For the CDR3, the DNA is TGTGCCAGCAGTTACTGGGCGGGGGGTAGCACAGATACGCAGTATTTT. This gives the protein CASSYWAGGSTDTQYF.

In its sample, this clonotype was seen many times. The V gene is TRBV15, the J gene TRBJ2-7, with D uncertain. V was shortened by 1 base and J by 0 bases, with 10 bases between the two germline ends. This CDR3 has 15 residues. In germline, CDR1 is LNHNV, CDR2 YYDKDF (reference sequence). The CDR3 region is CATSRGVEYSYEQYF. Here the CDR3 DNA reads TGTGCCACCAGCAGAGGGGTTGAGTACTCCTACGAGCAGTACTTC.

This clonotype was seen ten or more times. The junction and the germline gene differ at one end; a read error may be behind it. The gene calls are TRBV12-3 or TRBV12-4 and TRBJ2-1; tentatively, D is TRBD2 (5 bases). The CDR3 is 14 amino acids. The CDR3 DNA is TGTGCCAGCAGTCTAGCAAACTCCTACAATGAGCAGTTCTTC. Amino acid sequence: CASSLANSYNEQFF.

This rearrangement joins TRBV5-5 to TRBJ2-7; 8 bases fit TRBD2. This CDR3 is 17 amino acids long. V lost 4 bases, J lost 2 bases, and 14 bases stayed unmatched. Germline V gene data show CDR1 as SGHKS and CDR2 as YYEKEE (reference sequence). CDR3 nucleotide sequence: TGTGCCAGCAGCCTGCGCGGGGGGTCGGGACTGACCTACGAGCAGTACTTC. Amino acid sequence: CASSLRGGSGLTYEQYF.

This clonotype was observed a few times. The chain carries TRBV4-1 and TRBJ2-5; D may be TRBD2 (5 bases). This CDR3 is 14 amino acids long. V was cut by 1 base and J by 4 bases, with 10 bases left in between. Germline CDR1 is MGHRA and CDR2 is YSYEKL. CDR3 DNA: TGCGCCAGCAGCCAAGGCGGGTACGGAGAGACCCAGTACTTC. Its translation is CASSQGGYGETQYF.

V is TRBV27 and J is TRBJ2-2; 7 nucleotides match TRBD2. J was trimmed by 5 bases and V by 3 bases; bases with no gene match: 3. Germline V gene lookup returns CDR1 MNHEY and CDR2 SMNVEV (reference sequence). The CDR3 runs 14 residues. The CDR3 sequence: CASSLGGDTGELFF. DNA for the CDR3: TGTGCCAGCAGTTTGGGGGGGGATACCGGGGAGCTGTTTTTT.

At least ten counts were recorded for this clonotype. The CDR3 loop reads CAISEGTNTEAFF. CDR3 coding DNA: TGTGCCATCAGTGAGGGAACGAACACTGAAGCTTTCTTT. The gene calls are TRBV10-3 and TRBJ1-1; D gene unclear. Germline values: CDR1 ENHRY, CDR2 SYGVKD. The length of the CDR3 is 13 residues. Trimming left V 2 bases short and J 1 base short, with 5 bases between.

This clonotype was observed a handful of times. V and J are TRBV29-1 and TRBJ2-1; 7 nucleotides match TRBD1. CDR3 length equals 15 residues. V trimming: 3 bases; J trimming: 3 bases; junction bases outside the gene matches: 8. The V gene's germline CDR1 is SQVTM and CDR2 ANQGSEA. The chain's CDR3 is CSVDVLGGLYNEQFF. The CDR3 bases are TGCAGCGTTGACGTCTTAGGGGGCCTCTACAATGAGCAGTTCTTC.

This clonotype was detected only a few times. This chain joins TRBV28 and TRBJ2-1, with 12 nucleotides matching TRBD2. Germline values: CDR1 MDHEN, CDR2 SYDVKM. This CDR3 spans 14 amino acids. V gave up 4 bases and J gave up 6 bases; unmatched junction bases: 1. Here the CDR3 reads CASSSTSGSNEQFF. Written as DNA, the CDR3 is TGTGCCAGCAGTTCGACTAGCGGGAGCAATGAGCAGTTCTTC.

This clonotype was detected a few times. V gene TRBV20-1 combines with J gene TRBJ1-5, with TRBD1 matching over 8 bases. V was clipped by 6 bases and J by 7 bases; unmatched bases: 11. The CDR3 spans 14 residues. Germline V gene data show CDR1 as DFQATT and CDR2 as SNEGSKA (reference sequence). This chain's CDR3 is CSAADRDGDQPQHF. The CDR3 nucleotides read TGCAGTGCCGCGGACAGGGATGGGGACCAGCCCCAGCATTTT.

The chain joins TRBV4-1 to TRBJ1-1; D is perhaps TRBD1 (5 bases). Germline CDR1 is MGHRA and CDR2 is YSYEKL. This CDR3 contains 15 residues. V lost 1 base, J lost 0 bases, and 9 bases lay in between. The CDR3 DNA reads TGCGCCAGCAGCCAAGGTGGAGGGGTGAACACTGAAGCTTTCTTT. Its protein product is CASSQGGGVNTEAFF.

The rearrangement joins TRBV27 to TRBJ2-7; 10 nucleotides agree with TRBD1. The CDR3 loop spans 16 amino acids. Trimming cost V 5 bases and J 6 bases; bases outside gene matches: 13. Germline V gene lookup returns CDR1 MNHEY and CDR2 SMNVEV (reference sequence). The DNA of the CDR3 is TGTGCCAGCAGTCCGGGGACAGGGGAGCTCCTTTTCGAGCAGTACTTC. It encodes CASSPGTGELLFEQYF.

The rearrangement links TRBV7-9 to TRBJ2-2; D ambiguous. Germline V gives CDR1 SEHNR, CDR2 FQNEAQ (reference sequence). The CDR3 sequence is 14 residues long. With 3 bases removed from V and 4 bases from J, the gap between germline ends came to 9 bases. The CDR3 loop reads CASSFRSATGELFF. Written as DNA, the CDR3 is TGTGCCAGCAGCTTTAGGTCAGCCACCGGGGAGCTGTTTTTT.

This clonotype has a handful of counts. The chain couples TRBV7-9 to TRBJ1-1, with D possibly being TRBD1 (6 bases). The CDR3 spans 15 residues. Germline CDR1 is SEHNR and CDR2 is FQNEAQ (reference sequence). The V gene lost 2 bases and the J gene lost 1 base, with 11 bases spanning the gap. In DNA, the CDR3 is TGTGCCAGCAGCTTAAGCTCGGGACAGAACACTGAAGCTTTCTTT. It specifies CASSLSSGQNTEAFF.

This chain uses TRBV12-3 or TRBV12-4 with TRBJ1-1, with D perhaps matching TRBD1 (5 bases). This CDR3 comprises 14 residues. The V end lost 7 bases, the J end lost 5 bases, and 17 bases lay between the germline ends. The CDR3 coding sequence is TGTGCCAGCACTCCCCCCGGGGGGAAGACTGAAGCTTTCTTT. Amino acid sequence: CASTPPGGKTEAFF.

This clonotype was observed at least ten times. The chain couples TRBV28 to TRBJ1-5; 10 positions agree with TRBD1. Per germline, CDR1 MDHEN and CDR2 SYDVKM. V lost 9 bases, J lost 4 bases, and 9 bases stayed unmatched. The CDR3 totals 15 residues. CDR3 nucleotides: TGTGCCAGTTATTCGGACAGGGGGGTTAATCAGCCCCAGCATTTT. Translated: CASYSDRGVNQPQHF.

This clonotype was picked up many times. The chain joins TRBV6-5 to TRBJ2-2; TRBD1 or TRBD2 may be the D gene (7 bases each). The CDR3 covers 15 residues. Trimming cost V 2 bases and J 5 bases, with 12 bases left between them. Germline V lookup: CDR1 MNHEY, CDR2 SVGAGI. The CDR3 DNA sequence: TGTGCCAGCAGTTACGGGAGGGGGCGGACCGGGGAGCTGTTTTTT. This translates into CASSYGRGRTGELFF.

This clonotype was detected many times. The chain combines TRBV3-1 with TRBJ2-3; no definite D call. The germline V gene encodes CDR1 LGHDT and CDR2 YNNKEL (reference sequence). This CDR3 contains 16 residues. Trimming took off 0 bases at V and 4 bases at J, with 14 bases between the two ends. The CDR3 nucleotides are TGTGCCAGCAGCCAAGAATACGCGGTTGACGCAGATACGCAGTATTTT. Translating it yields CASSQEYAVDADTQYF.